The 30 T cell receptor beta chains below were found in one sample sequenced in a study of shared clonotypes between healthy human individuals. Naivety among CD8 cells was defined by CD45RO negativity and positive CCR7 selection, thereby excluding terminally differentiated effector memory CD45RA+ cells. The repertoire was sequenced with immunoSEQ multiplex PCR; TCRdb's copy has only in-frame clones and lacks some. The sample lists roughly 2 million clones; just under 95% were seen once. The sample was naive CD8+ T cells sorted from blood. The origin of the receptors is a man aged 18 to 30 in good health.

A remark on this clone: The same CDR3 can be traced to other DNA sequences in this sample. The chain links TRBV6-5 to TRBJ2-7; D is perhaps TRBD1 or TRBD2 (5 bases each). The CDR3 sequence is 13 residues long. V was shortened by 0 bases and J by 4 bases, with 7 bases between the two germline ends. CDR1 and CDR2 from the germline V gene are MNHEY and SVGAGI. The CDR3 DNA follows: TGTGCCAGCAGTTACTCTGAGGGGTACGAGCAGTACTTC. Translated, it gives CASSYSEGYEQYF.

The chain recombines TRBV19 with TRBJ2-1; no definite D call. CDR1 is LNHDA and CDR2 is SQIVND in the germline V gene (reference sequence). Trimming took 1 base from V and 2 from J, leaving 9 bases between them. The CDR3 runs to 15 residues. Here the CDR3 DNA reads TGTGCCAGTAGTATAGTAAATGGGACCTACAATGAGCAGTTCTTC. It translates to CASSIVNGTYNEQFF.

This chain uses TRBV4-3 with TRBJ1-6; no clear D gene. V dropped 1 base and J dropped 8 bases, with 12 bases sitting between them. The germline gives CDR1 LGHNA, CDR2 YSLEER. The CDR3 is made up of 15 amino acids. CDR3 in amino acids: CASSQALIGYSPLHF. CDR3 DNA: TGCGCCAGCAGCCAAGCCCTAATTGGGTATTCACCCCTCCACTTT.

This rearrangement joins TRBV5-4 to TRBJ1-2; the D gene is possibly TRBD1 (6 bases). The CDR3 loop spans 13 amino acids. Germline loops: CDR1 SGHNT, CDR2 YYREEE (reference sequence). V lost 7 bases to trimming and J lost 6 bases, with 16 bases between them. The CDR3 region is CASLGARTDGYTF. For the CDR3, the DNA is TGTGCCAGCCTGGGGGCCCGGACAGATGGCTACACCTTC.

This chain uses TRBV13 with TRBJ2-2, with D possibly TRBD2 on 6 matching bases. Germline assignment: CDR1 PRHDT and CDR2 FYEKMQ (reference sequence). Trimming removed 1 base at V and 3 bases at J, with 15 bases between. This CDR3 is 17 amino acids long. The CDR3: CASSLALVAGHTGELFF. The CDR3 region has the DNA TGTGCCAGCAGCTTAGCCCTCGTGGCGGGACACACCGGGGAGCTGTTTTTT.

CDR3 amino acids: CASSLGGRTIGTGELFF. The CDR3 bases are TGCGCCAGCAGCTTGGGGGGACGGACGATAGGGACCGGGGAGCTGTTTTTT. V is TRBV5-1 and J is TRBJ2-2; perhaps D is TRBD1 or TRBD2 (5 bases each). CDR3 size: 17 residues. V lost 0 bases, J lost 5 bases, and 17 bases lay in between. From germline, CDR1 is SGHRS and CDR2 YFSETQ.

This sequence joins TRBV2 and TRBJ2-1; D remains ambiguous. The CDR3 extends over 15 amino acids. Trimming shortened V by 3 bases and J by 4 bases, and 13 bases separated the two germline ends. Germline V gene data show CDR1 as SNHLY and CDR2 as FYNNEI. The CDR3 sequence is CASSDSSGIYNEQFF. The CDR3 bases are TGTGCCAGCAGTGATTCGAGTGGGATTTACAATGAGCAGTTCTTC.

V and J are TRBV4-1 and TRBJ2-3, with D tentatively TRBD1 (6 bases). Germline CDR1 reads MGHRA; CDR2 reads YSYEKL. This CDR3 comprises 14 residues. Trimming shortened V by 4 bases and J by 3 bases, and 11 bases separated the two germline ends. CDR3: CASSPGANTDTQYF. The CDR3 nucleotides are TGCGCCAGCAGCCCAGGGGCAAATACAGATACGCAGTATTTT.

This chain links TRBV9 with TRBJ2-3; no definite D call. Germline CDR1 SGDLS, CDR2 YYNGEE. The germline V and J ends were trimmed by 0 bases and 8 bases, with 13 bases remaining between them. The CDR3 sequence is 14 residues long. CDR3: CASSVGPSDPTQYF. As DNA, the CDR3 is TGTGCCAGCAGCGTAGGCCCCTCCGATCCTACGCAGTATTTT.

The chain has TRBV9 and TRBJ2-1; D unclear. This CDR3 has 12 amino acids. Germline loops: CDR1 SGDLS, CDR2 YYNGEE. Deletions cut 4 bases from V and 9 bases from J, with 11 bases between. This chain's CDR3 is CASSSVGLEQFF. For the CDR3, the DNA is TGTGCCAGCAGCTCAGTCGGGCTTGAGCAGTTCTTC. The entire variable domain, with the rest obtained from reference TRBV9 and TRBJ2-1, is as follows: DSGVTQTPKHLITATGQRVTLRCSPRSGDLSVYWYQQSLDQGLQFLIQYYNGEERAKGNILERFSAQQFPDLHSELNLSSLELGDSALYFCASSSVGLEQFFGPGTRLTVL.

This rearrangement joins TRBV7-2 to TRBJ2-7; a weak D match, TRBD2 (6 bases). The CDR3 is 13 amino acids. In germline, CDR1 is SGHTA, CDR2 FQGNSA. Trimming removed 7 bases at V and 2 bases at J, with 12 bases between. CDR3 region: CASTEGGAYEQYF. CDR3 coding DNA: TGTGCCAGCACGGAAGGAGGGGCCTACGAGCAGTACTTC.

The chain couples TRBV5-6 to TRBJ1-2; D call uncertain. CDR3 length equals 14 residues. Germline V gene lookup returns CDR1 SGHDT and CDR2 YYEEEE. The germline V and J ends were trimmed by 2 bases and 0 bases, with 8 bases remaining between them. The CDR3 DNA sequence: TGTGCCAGCAGCTTAAAAGAAGCTAACTATGGCTACACCTTC. It encodes CASSLKEANYGYTF.

CDR3 sequence: CAWGEAGAQPQHF. DNA for the CDR3: TGTGCCTGGGGGGAGGCAGGGGCACAGCCCCAGCATTTT. The rearrangement links TRBV30 to TRBJ1-5; the D gene is possibly TRBD1 (6 bases). The germline V gene has CDR1 GTSNPN and CDR2 SVGIG (reference sequence). V was pared by 5 bases and J by 7 bases, with 15 bases between. This CDR3 region has 13 residues. The complete variable domain, with remaining parts taken from reference TRBV30 and TRBJ1-5, reads SQTIHQWPATLVQPVGSPLSLECTVEGTSNPNLYWYRQAAGRGLQLLFYSVGIGQISSEVPQNLSASRPQDRQFILSSKKLLLSDSGFYLCAWGEAGAQPQHFGDGTRLSIL.

This clone appeared a single time. The V and J genes are TRBV9 and TRBJ2-1, with D tentatively TRBD2 (6 bases). The CDR3 covers 15 residues. V lost 1 base, J lost 1 base, and 9 bases lay in between. Germline V gene sequence: CDR1 SGDLS, CDR2 YYNGEE. This CDR3 reads CASSVFSGSYNEQFF. CDR3 nucleotides: TGTGCCAGCAGCGTATTTAGCGGTTCCTACAATGAGCAGTTCTTC.

This chain connects TRBV4-2 to TRBJ2-3, with D possibly matching TRBD2 (7 bases). V was pared by 3 bases and J by 2 bases, with 9 bases between. CDR1 is LGHNA, CDR2 YNFKEQ, per germline. This CDR3 region has 14 residues. CDR3 DNA sequence: TGTGCCAGCAGCCAGGCGGGGGCCACAGATACGCAGTATTTT. This codes for CASSQAGATDTQYF.

V gene TRBV15 combines with J gene TRBJ2-3; D may be TRBD2 (5 bases). The CDR3 length is 17 residues. V was pared by 3 bases and J by 0 bases, with 16 bases between. The germline V gene has CDR1 LNHNV and CDR2 YYDKDF (reference sequence). The CDR3 here is CATSSYPLSGSTDTQYF. Here the CDR3 DNA reads TGTGCCACCAGCAGCTACCCGCTATCGGGAAGCACAGATACGCAGTATTTT.

This sequence joins TRBV6-4 and TRBJ2-7; 8 bases agree with TRBD2. CDR1 and CDR2 from the germline V gene are MRHNA and SNTAGT. The CDR3 runs to 15 residues. Trimming removed 1 base from V and 4 bases from J; junction bases left unmatched: 6. The CDR3 loop reads CASSDFSGRRYEQYF. The CDR3 DNA reads as TGTGCCAGCAGTGACTTCAGCGGGAGAAGATACGAGCAGTACTTC.

The chain recombines TRBV4-3 with TRBJ2-1, with 7 bases matching TRBD1. The CDR3 extends over 14 amino acids. Trimming took 3 bases from V and 10 from J; bases not matched to a gene: 9. CDR1 and CDR2 (germline): LGHNA, YSLEER. The chain's CDR3 is CASSQMTGPGEQFF. The CDR3 DNA is TGCGCCAGCAGCCAGATGACAGGGCCGGGAGAGCAGTTCTTC.

DNA of the CDR3: TGTGCCAGCAGAGCCGGGACAGGTGAAAAACTGTTTTTT. This translates into CASRAGTGEKLFF. The chain recombines TRBV13 with TRBJ1-4; 8 bases align to TRBD1. V lost 6 bases and J lost 7; bases outside the gene matches: 4. The CDR3 has 13 residues. Germline CDR1 PRHDT, CDR2 FYEKMQ (reference sequence).

The chain carries TRBV30 and TRBJ1-1; 9 positions match TRBD1. Germline-derived CDR1 and CDR2 are GTSNPN and SVGIG (reference sequence). The V segment lost 4 bases and the J segment 0 bases; nucleotides outside the gene matches: 12. The length of the CDR3 is 17 residues. The DNA of the CDR3 is TGTGCCTGGACCGACACAGGGGGCGAGGGGATGAACACTGAAGCTTTCTTT. Encoded protein: CAWTDTGGEGMNTEAFF.

This clone was found a few times. This sample also contains other DNA sequences that code for the same CDR3. The CDR3 DNA is TGTGCCTGGAGTTTTGGGGCAGAAGCTTTCTTT. It yields the protein CAWSFGAEAFF. This rearrangement joins TRBV30 to TRBJ1-1; D is possibly TRBD1 (5 bases). The V and J ends lost 2 bases and 8 bases respectively, with 9 bases between them. The germline CDR1 and CDR2 sequences are GTSNPN and SVGIG (reference sequence). The CDR3 runs 11 residues.

The CDR3 bases are TGTGCCAGCAGCTTGGTAGTTGAAACCGGGGAGCTGTTTTTT. It encodes CASSLVVETGELFF. This chain connects TRBV5-6 to TRBJ2-2; unclear D gene. The CDR3 contains 14 residues. The germline gives CDR1 SGHDT, CDR2 YYEEEE. V shed 0 bases and J shed 5 bases, with 8 bases lying between them.

A single count supports this clone. V gene TRBV27 combines with J gene TRBJ2-2; D gene unclear. The CDR3 loop spans 13 amino acids. CDR1 MNHEY and CDR2 SMNVEV come from the germline V gene (reference sequence). V was clipped by 5 bases and J by 6 bases, with 10 bases between them. The CDR3 here is CASSAYIPGELFF. CDR3 coding DNA: TGTGCCAGCAGTGCTTATATCCCCGGGGAGCTGTTTTTT.

About this clone: Other DNA variants within this sample encode the same CDR3. J is TRBJ2-1 and V is TRBV7-9; the match to TRBD1 covers 10 bases. Trimming removed 1 base from V and 7 bases from J; junction bases left unmatched: 4. The CDR3 consists of 15 residues. CDR1 and CDR2 (germline): SEHNR, FQNEAQ (reference sequence). The CDR3 DNA follows: TGTGCCAGCAGCTTAGGGACAGGGGGTTCAAATGAGCAGTTCTTC. This gives the protein CASSLGTGGSNEQFF.

The chain recombines TRBV5-8 with TRBJ2-3; D remains unclear. The CDR3 runs 12 residues. The V end was cut by 2 bases, the J end by 3 bases, with 4 bases between. Germline loops: CDR1 SGHTS, CDR2 YDEGEE. CDR3 protein: CASSFRTDTQYF. For the CDR3, the DNA is TGTGCCAGCAGCTTTAGAACAGATACGCAGTATTTT.

V is TRBV27 and J is TRBJ1-4; D not certain. The CDR3 totals 14 residues. Trimming shortened V by 4 bases and J by 4 bases, and 10 bases separated the two germline ends. Germline V CDR1 and CDR2: MNHEY, SMNVEV (reference sequence). CDR3 residues: CASSWGGGNEKLFF. The CDR3 DNA follows: TGTGCCAGCAGTTGGGGAGGAGGTAATGAAAAACTGTTTTTT.

The V and J genes are TRBV20-1 and TRBJ1-2; D ambiguous. The germline gives CDR1 DFQATT, CDR2 SNEGSKA (reference sequence). With 7 bases removed from V and 4 bases from J, the gap between germline ends came to 10 bases. This CDR3 is 11 amino acids long. CDR3 nucleotide sequence: TGCAGTGTTGAGGGCGCCTATGGCTACACCTTC. Protein sequence: CSVEGAYGYTF.

The rearrangement joins TRBV4-1 to TRBJ2-7; 10 nucleotides line up with TRBD1. V shed 3 bases, J shed 5 bases, and the junction held 10 bases outside the gene matches. CDR1 and CDR2 from the germline V gene are MGHRA and YSYEKL. The CDR3 covers 16 residues. CDR3 protein: CASSHPSGTGAHEQYF. CDR3 nucleotides: TGCGCCAGCAGCCATCCCTCGGGGACAGGGGCCCACGAGCAGTACTTC.

This chain uses TRBV6-6 with TRBJ1-2; D unresolved. V lost 2 bases to trimming and J lost 8 bases, with 21 bases between them. The CDR3 totals 16 residues. Germline assignment: CDR1 MNHNY and CDR2 SVGAGI (reference sequence). CDR3 bases: TGTGCCAGCAGTTACGGGTCTGTCCAGGCCGGCCCGGGCTACACCTTC. Encoded protein: CASSYGSVQAGPGYTF.

The V call is TRBV5-1, the J call TRBJ2-2, with TRBD2 identical over 8 bases. This CDR3 contains 15 residues. With 4 bases clipped from V and 4 bases from J, the junction kept 6 bases outside the gene matches. CDR1 is SGHRS and CDR2 is YFSETQ in the germline V gene. The chain's CDR3 is CASSIDLAGTGELFF. CDR3 nucleotide sequence: TGCGCCAGCAGCATCGACCTAGCGGGCACCGGGGAGCTGTTTTTT.